Below, 10 T cell receptor beta chains from the same sample are listed, as sequenced in a study of radiation and T cells in renal cell carcinoma. Time point in this sample: blood 2 weeks post-SBRT. Treatment here: 15 Gy SBRT to primary tumor, nephrectomy 4 weeks later. The data were produced by immunoSEQ multiplex PCR, yet TCRdb's version contains in-frame clones alone and is incomplete. The repertoire holds around 26,000 clones, with about 85% as singletons. The input for sequencing was blood, taken from a patient whose treatment included radiotherapy and nephrectomy. All receptors derive from a man in his 60s with renal cell carcinoma.

In this sample, this clone is medium-sized. The rearrangement joins TRBV28 to TRBJ1-5; maybe TRBD1 (5 bases). V lost 10 bases and J 4 bases, leaving 14 bases between the germline ends. CDR3 size: 13 residues. The germline V gene encodes CDR1 MDHEN and CDR2 SYDVKM. The DNA of the CDR3 is TGTGCCATCCAAAGGAAGGGGAATCAGCCCCAGCATTTT. It yields the protein CAIQRKGNQPQHF. The full variable domain, with the rest looked up from reference TRBV28 and TRBJ1-5, is DVKVTQSSRYLVKRTGEKVFLECVQDMDHENMFWYRQDPGLGLRLIYFSYDVKMKEKGDIPEGYSVSREKKERFSLILESASTNQTSMYLCAIQRKGNQPQHFGDGTRLSIL.

The chain uses TRBV9 and TRBJ2-2; D remains ambiguous. Germline loops: CDR1 SGDLS, CDR2 YYNGEE. Deletions cut 0 bases from V and 6 bases from J, with 15 bases between. This CDR3 has 16 residues. In DNA, the CDR3 is TGTGCCAGCAGCGTAGGGACCCCTACCTGGCCCGGGGAGCTGTTTTTT. As protein: CASSVGTPTWPGELFF.

The chain links TRBV7-2 to TRBJ1-5; no clear D. The V gene's germline CDR1 is SGHTA and CDR2 FQGNSA. The ends were cut back, 5 bases at V and 5 bases at J, with 19 bases in the middle. The CDR3 sequence is 16 residues long. CDR3 protein: CASSPEVGQVDQPQHF. Written as DNA, the CDR3 is TGTGCCAGCAGCCCCGAAGTAGGGCAGGTTGATCAGCCCCAGCATTTT.

The V and J genes are TRBV30 and TRBJ1-5; 7 positions match TRBD1. V shed 3 bases and J 1 base; nucleotides not matched to a gene: 0. Looked up from germline, CDR1 is GTSNPN and CDR2 is SVGIG (reference sequence). The CDR3 sequence is 13 residues long. The CDR3 DNA sequence: TGTGCCTGGAGGGACAGGAGCAATCAGCCCCAGCATTTT. It encodes CAWRDRSNQPQHF.

The rearrangement joins TRBV13 to TRBJ2-3, with TRBD2 identical over 12 bases. The V and J ends lost 5 bases and 4 bases, in that order; junction bases with no gene match: 13. The V gene's germline CDR1 is PRHDT and CDR2 FYEKMQ (reference sequence). The CDR3 extends over 18 amino acids. This CDR3 reads CASSTPRRLAGVSDTQYF. CDR3 sequence (DNA): TGTGCCAGCAGCACGCCCCGGAGACTAGCGGGAGTATCAGATACGCAGTATTTT.

V is TRBV7-2 and J is TRBJ1-3, with D possibly matching TRBD1 (5 bases). V dropped 2 bases and J dropped 0 bases, with 17 bases sitting between them. The CDR3 is 18 amino acids. CDR1 and CDR2 from the germline V gene are SGHTA and FQGNSA. In DNA, the CDR3 is TGTGCCAGCAGCTTATCCCCCACTTCCGGGGGCTCTGGAAACACCATATATTTT. Translated: CASSLSPTSGGSGNTIYF.

This clone has a handful of counts. The genes are TRBV4-3 and TRBJ1-6; D remains unclear. The germline CDR1 and CDR2 sequences are LGHNA and YSLEER. Trimming took 3 bases from V and 10 from J, leaving 7 bases between them. The CDR3 spans 12 residues. This CDR3 is CASSHSLSPLHF. CDR3 DNA sequence: TGCGCCAGCAGCCACAGCTTATCACCCCTCCACTTT.

The chain couples TRBV2 to TRBJ1-2; no firm D call. From germline, CDR1 is SNHLY and CDR2 FYNNEI. The CDR3 is made up of 12 amino acids. With 4 bases removed from V and 4 bases from J, the gap between germline ends came to 7 bases. CDR3 protein: CASSGTFYGYTF. The CDR3 coding sequence is TGTGCCAGCAGTGGAACATTCTATGGCTACACCTTC.

The rearrangement links TRBV7-2 to TRBJ2-7; 13 bases line up with TRBD2. V shed 5 bases and J 4 bases; nucleotides not matched to a gene: 5. Germline CDR1 reads SGHTA; CDR2 reads FQGNSA. The CDR3 has 15 residues. CDR3 sequence: CASSPGLAGRYEQYF. The CDR3 bases are TGTGCCAGCAGCCCGGGACTAGCGGGAAGGTACGAGCAGTACTTC.

This chain joins TRBV7-2 and TRBJ1-3; D unresolved. CDR1 and CDR2 from the germline V gene are SGHTA and FQGNSA. The CDR3 runs 12 residues. Between the trimmed V and J ends, which lost 1 base and 9 bases, there was a span of 7 bases. CDR3 bases: TGTGCCAGCAGCTTAGTTGGATCCACCATATATTTT. Translating gives CASSLVGSTIYF.